Listed here are 24 T cell receptor beta chains from one sample, sequenced in a study of blood T cell repertoires in COVID-19. Assay used: immunoSEQ multiplex PCR; TCRdb lists only in-frame clones, some missing. The profile shows fewer than 350,000 clones, 90% of them singletons. Specimen: PBMCs or T cells enriched from blood (not recorded which). All receptors come from a woman between 18 and 30 years old with acute COVID-19.

The chain joins TRBV28 to TRBJ2-1; 8 positions agree with TRBD2. Germline V CDR1 and CDR2: MDHEN, SYDVKM. The trim removed 2 bases at V and 2 bases at J, leaving 5 bases unmatched. The CDR3 runs to 16 residues. The CDR3 is CASSLRGGRPYNEQFF. The CDR3 DNA reads as TGTGCCAGCAGTTTACGCGGCGGGAGGCCCTACAATGAGCAGTTCTTC.

As regards this clone: One end of the junction is discordant with germline, which a read error may explain. The chain employs TRBV28 and TRBJ1-4; D call uncertain. The CDR3 sequence is 13 residues long. The germline CDR1 and CDR2 sequences are MDHEN and SYDVKM. The CDR3 protein is CASSSPTSEKLFF. DNA for the CDR3: TGTGCCAGCAGTTCCCCTACTAGTGAAAAACTGTTTTTT.

This clone was detected a few times. This rearrangement joins TRBV4-1 to TRBJ1-1; TRBD1 matches at 7 bases. The CDR3 is 14 amino acids. Germline loops: CDR1 MGHRA, CDR2 YSYEKL. With 3 bases clipped from V and 5 bases from J, the junction kept 6 bases outside the gene matches. The CDR3 bases are TGCGCCAGCAGCCAGAGACAGGGTTTGACTGAAGCTTTCTTT. Protein product: CASSQRQGLTEAFF.

The gene calls are TRBV18 and TRBJ1-4, with D possibly being TRBD1 (6 bases). V lost 5 bases to trimming and J lost 1 base, with 8 bases between them. The CDR3 length is 14 residues. CDR1 and CDR2 from the germline V gene are KGHSH and LQKENI. CDR3 in DNA: TGTGCCAGCTCATCAGGGGAAACTAATGAAAAACTGTTTTTT. Amino acids: CASSSGETNEKLFF.

Comments on this clone: Compared with germline, one end of the junction differs, possibly owing to a read error. This rearrangement joins TRBV7-9 to TRBJ2-7; 8 nucleotides match TRBD1. Germline CDR1 and CDR2: SEHNR and FQNEAQ (reference sequence). There are 13 residues in the CDR3. CDR3 in DNA: TGTGCCAGCAGCTTAGCGGCGGGACAGGTCTTTGACTTC. Amino acids: CASSLAAGQVFDF.

CDR3 DNA: TGTGCCAGCAGCTTTGGTGGACTAGCGGGAGACTATGAGCAGTTCTTC. As protein: CASSFGGLAGDYEQFF. This sequence joins TRBV11-2 and TRBJ2-1, with 13 bases that match TRBD2. V lost 3 bases and J lost 8; bases outside the gene matches: 7. Germline V gene data show CDR1 as SGHAT and CDR2 as FQNNGV. This CDR3 is built from 16 residues.

This clone was recorded once. The chain has TRBV28 and TRBJ2-7; D is undetermined. With 1 base removed from V and 5 bases from J, the gap between germline ends came to 12 bases. Per germline, CDR1 MDHEN and CDR2 SYDVKM. The CDR3 length is 14 residues. CDR3 DNA sequence: TGTGCCAGCAGTTTATCCGGCGGAGAGCACGAGCAGTACTTC. This sequence encodes CASSLSGGEHEQYF.

This chain joins TRBV10-2 and TRBJ2-7, with D perhaps TRBD2 (6 bases). The CDR3 has 13 amino acids. The germline V gene has CDR1 WSHSY and CDR2 SAAADI. V was cut by 5 bases and J by 5 bases, with 13 bases left in between. CDR3 loop: CASSNGRSHEQYF. The DNA of the CDR3 is TGCGCCAGCAGTAACGGGAGAAGCCACGAGCAGTACTTC.

This chain connects TRBV11-2 to TRBJ1-4; TRBD1 might be the D (5 bases). Germline CDR1 and CDR2: SGHAT and FQNNGV. V was clipped by 1 base and J by 8 bases, with 11 bases between them. CDR3 length: 14 residues. The CDR3 loop reads CASSLGQGYEKLFF. CDR3 DNA sequence: TGTGCCAGCAGCTTAGGGCAGGGCTACGAAAAACTGTTTTTT. Supplemented by reference TRBV11-2 and TRBJ1-4, the full variable domain reads EAGVAQSPRYKIIEKRQSVAFWCNPISGHATLYWYQQILGQGPKLLIQFQNNGVVDDSQLPKDRFSAERLKGVDSTLKIQPAKLEDSAVYLCASSLGQGYEKLFFGSGTQLSVL.

The CDR3 is CASSQRRDRGLNTQYF. CDR3 DNA sequence: TGCGCCAGCAGCCAGCGCCGGGACAGGGGGCTAAATACGCAGTATTTT. This chain links TRBV4-3 with TRBJ2-3; TRBD1 aligns across 12 bases. Germline V gene lookup returns CDR1 LGHNA and CDR2 YSLEER. The CDR3 contains 16 residues. The junction had 8 bases not matched to a gene; V was cut back by 3 bases and J by 7 bases.

A word on this clone: One end of the junction varies from germline; a read error may be responsible. The rearrangement joins TRBV5-1 to TRBJ2-7, with TRBD1 identical over 10 bases. CDR3 length: 14 amino acids. Germline V CDR1 and CDR2: SGHRS, YFSETQ. CDR3 bases: TGCGCCAGCAGGTTGGGACAGGGGACCTACGAGCAGTACTTC. This encodes CASRLGQGTYEQYF.

This chain uses TRBV28 with TRBJ2-5, with D possibly matching TRBD2 (5 bases). The ends were cut back, 1 base at V and 5 bases at J, with 17 bases in the middle. Germline assignment: CDR1 MDHEN and CDR2 SYDVKM. CDR3 length: 16 amino acids. The CDR3 coding sequence is TGTGCCAGCAGTTTATTTACCGGGGTAGTATGGGAGACCCAGTACTTC. It is translated as CASSLFTGVVWETQYF.

The genes are TRBV5-4 and TRBJ2-7, with D possibly TRBD1 on 7 matching bases. The CDR3 covers 14 residues. The germline gives CDR1 SGHNT, CDR2 YYREEE (reference sequence). The V end lost 4 bases, the J end lost 5 bases, and 16 bases lay between the germline ends. The DNA of the CDR3 is TGTGCCAGCAGCCGGAACAGGGGAGGCAACGAGCAGTACTTC. It translates to CASSRNRGGNEQYF. Together with reference TRBV5-4 and TRBJ2-7, the CDR3 gives the full variable domain: ETGVTQSPTHLIKTRGQQVTLRCSSQSGHNTVSWYQQALGQGPQFIFQYYREEENGRGNFPPRFSGLQFPNYSSELNVNALELDDSALYLCASSRNRGGNEQYFGPGTRLTVT.

The chain employs TRBV9 and TRBJ2-1, with 8 nucleotides matching TRBD2. The CDR3 spans 14 residues. Germline lookup yields CDR1 SGDLS and CDR2 YYNGEE. The V gene end was trimmed by 7 bases and the J gene end by 4 bases; junction bases not matched to a gene: 7. This chain's CDR3 is CASERSGRYNEQFF. For the CDR3, the DNA is TGTGCCAGCGAAAGGAGCGGGAGATACAATGAGCAGTTCTTC. The variable domain in full, with the rest retrieved from reference TRBV9 and TRBJ2-1, is DSGVTQTPKHLITATGQRVTLRCSPRSGDLSVYWYQQSLDQGLQFLIQYYNGEERAKGNILERFSAQQFPDLHSELNLSSLELGDSALYFCASERSGRYNEQFFGPGTRLTVL.

V and J are TRBV19 and TRBJ2-3; 8 positions match TRBD2. The V gene's germline CDR1 is LNHDA and CDR2 SQIVND (reference sequence). CDR3 size: 14 residues. The V gene end was trimmed by 5 bases and the J gene end by 6 bases; junction bases not matched to a gene: 7. The CDR3 DNA reads as TGTGCCAGTAGTCCCGGACTAGCACGGGATACGCAGTATTTT. Protein product: CASSPGLARDTQYF. The complete variable domain, with remaining parts taken from reference TRBV19 and TRBJ2-3, reads DGGITQSPKYLFRKEGQNVTLSCEQNLNHDAMYWYRQDPGQGLRLIYYSQIVNDFQKGDIAEGYSVSREKKESFPLTVTSAQKNPTAFYLCASSPGLARDTQYFGPGTRLTVL.

This clone was found a few times. This sequence joins TRBV7-9 and TRBJ2-7, with TRBD2 matching over 9 bases. Per germline, CDR1 SEHNR and CDR2 FQNEAQ (reference sequence). CDR3 size: 16 residues. V trimming: 4 bases; J trimming: 0 bases; junction bases outside the gene matches: 7. The CDR3 spells CASSSPSGTISYEQYF. The CDR3 coding sequence is TGTGCCAGCAGCTCCCCTAGCGGGACAATCTCCTACGAGCAGTACTTC. Variable domain in full (rest from reference TRBV7-9 and TRBJ2-7): DTGVSQNPRHKITKRGQNVTFRCDPISEHNRLYWYRQTLGQGPEFLTYFQNEAQLEKSRLLSDRFSAERPKGSFSTLEIQRTEQGDSAMYLCASSSPSGTISYEQYFGPGTRLTVT.

The CDR3 nucleotides are TGTGCCAGTAGTATACGCGGGGAGCTGATGACACCCCTCCACTTT. It codes for CASSIRGELMTPLHF. The chain combines TRBV19 with TRBJ1-6; D ambiguous. The V end was cut by 2 bases, the J end by 11 bases, with 16 bases between. In germline, CDR1 is LNHDA, CDR2 SQIVND (reference sequence). The CDR3 is 15 residues long.

The CDR3 protein is CASSTQGDLRGYTF. CDR3 coding DNA: TGTGCCAGCAGCACCCAAGGGGACTTACGAGGCTACACCTTC. The chain combines TRBV7-2 with TRBJ1-2, with D maybe TRBD1 (5 bases). CDR1 SGHTA and CDR2 FQGNSA come from the germline V gene. The CDR3 spans 14 residues. Trimming left V 5 bases short and J 8 bases short, with 18 bases between.

The chain links TRBV24-1 to TRBJ1-1; D may be TRBD1 (6 bases). The germline CDR1 and CDR2 sequences are KGHDR and SFDVKD. Trimming took off 5 bases at V and 8 bases at J, with 35 bases between the two ends. The CDR3 is made up of 20 amino acids. The CDR3 DNA sequence: TGTGCCACCAGTGCCTTTAAAACAGGGCACACATTATTAATAGATCGGGAAGCTTTCTTT. It codes for CATSAFKTGHTLLIDREAFF.

The rearrangement links TRBV27 to TRBJ2-1; 10 bases match TRBD1. CDR1 and CDR2 (germline): MNHEY, SMNVEV (reference sequence). The CDR3 totals 17 residues. With 0 bases clipped from V and 8 bases from J, the junction kept 10 bases outside the gene matches. This CDR3 is CASSLSSGTGAVDEQFF. Written as DNA, the CDR3 is TGTGCCAGCAGTTTATCTTCCGGGACAGGGGCCGTTGATGAGCAGTTCTTC.

The gene calls are TRBV5-1 and TRBJ1-2; possibly TRBD1 for D (6 bases). The germline V and J ends were trimmed by 1 base and 7 bases, with 17 bases remaining between them. This CDR3 region has 15 residues. Germline assignment: CDR1 SGHRS and CDR2 YFSETQ. As DNA, the CDR3 is TGCGCCAGCAGCTTGAGACAGGTCGGCCTTGGTGGCTACACCTTC. This encodes CASSLRQVGLGGYTF.

This clone was counted a single time. The chain couples TRBV4-1 to TRBJ2-2, with TRBD2 identical over 13 bases. The V and J ends lost 4 bases and 6 bases, in that order; junction bases with no gene match: 14. From germline, CDR1 is MGHRA and CDR2 YSYEKL. There are 19 residues in the CDR3. CDR3 in amino acids: CASSPLLGLAGVISGELFF. DNA for the CDR3: TGCGCCAGCAGCCCACTACTCGGACTAGCGGGAGTAATCTCCGGGGAGCTGTTTTTT.

V is TRBV7-3 and J is TRBJ2-7; possible D gene TRBD2, 6 bases. Germline CDR1 SGHTA, CDR2 FQGTGA. The CDR3 has 15 amino acids. V lost 2 bases, J lost 5 bases, and 16 bases lay in between. CDR3 loop: CASSLVGSGVDEQYF. DNA of the CDR3: TGTGCCAGCAGCTTAGTAGGGTCGGGAGTCGACGAGCAGTACTTC.

The chain joins TRBV2 to TRBJ2-5; possible D gene TRBD2, 7 bases. V gave up 8 bases and J gave up 4 bases, with 20 bases separating them. Germline CDR1 and CDR2: SNHLY and FYNNEI. The CDR3 has 15 amino acids. The CDR3, as DNA: TGTGCCAGCGTTTTTGGACTAGTAGGGGGAGAGACCCAGTACTTC. Protein sequence: CASVFGLVGGETQYF.